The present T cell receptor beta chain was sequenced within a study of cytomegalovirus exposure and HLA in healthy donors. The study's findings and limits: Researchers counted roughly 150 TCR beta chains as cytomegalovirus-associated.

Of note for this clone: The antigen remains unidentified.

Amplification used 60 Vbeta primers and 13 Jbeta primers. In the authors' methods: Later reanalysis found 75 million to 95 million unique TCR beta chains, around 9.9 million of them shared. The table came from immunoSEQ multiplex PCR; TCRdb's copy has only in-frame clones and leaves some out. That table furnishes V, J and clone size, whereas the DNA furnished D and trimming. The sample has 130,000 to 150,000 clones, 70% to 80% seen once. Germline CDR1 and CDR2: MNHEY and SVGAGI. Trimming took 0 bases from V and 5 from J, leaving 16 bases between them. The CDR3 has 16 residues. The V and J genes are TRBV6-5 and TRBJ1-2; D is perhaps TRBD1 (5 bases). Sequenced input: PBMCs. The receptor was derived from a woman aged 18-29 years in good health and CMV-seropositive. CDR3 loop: CASSYSNIGVGYGYTF. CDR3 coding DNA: TGTGCCAGCAGTTACTCAAATATAGGGGTGGGGTATGGCTACACCTTC.